A single sample gave rise to the 19 T cell receptor beta chains below, sequenced in a study of T cell responses to AZD1222 COVID-19 vaccine. Produced via immunoSEQ multiplex PCR; TCRdb's table is partial and in-frame only. The sample has around 140,000 clones; approximately 90% are singletons. This material consisted of peripheral blood, taken 28 days after the second AZD1222 dose. The source of these receptors is an adult who received the AZD1222 COVID-19 vaccine.

V usage is TRBV2 and J usage is TRBJ1-5; D gene unclear. Germline values: CDR1 SNHLY, CDR2 FYNNEI. The CDR3 covers 13 residues. V lost 6 bases and J lost 0, with 6 bases in between. In DNA, the CDR3 is TGTGCCAGCAGAGCTTATAGCAATCAGCCCCAGCATTTT. Translated, it gives CASRAYSNQPQHF.

V usage is TRBV6-4 and J usage is TRBJ2-2, with no clear D. There are 13 residues in the CDR3. Germline lookup yields CDR1 MRHNA and CDR2 SNTAGT. V lost 4 bases and J lost 3, with 6 bases in between. As DNA, the CDR3 is TGTGCCAGCAGTGCAGAAGACACCGGGGAGCTGTTTTTT. It is translated as CASSAEDTGELFF.

This clone was found once. The V and J genes are TRBV6-5 and TRBJ1-1; D uncertain. Germline V gene lookup returns CDR1 MNHEY and CDR2 SVGAGI. V was trimmed by 0 bases and J by 3 bases, leaving 11 bases between them. This CDR3 is 15 amino acids long. DNA for the CDR3: TGTGCCAGCAGTTACTCGCCAGGTCAAGACACTGAAGCTTTCTTT. It translates to CASSYSPGQDTEAFF.

This chain connects TRBV19 to TRBJ1-5; D remains ambiguous. This CDR3 is built from 12 residues. The ends were cut back, 6 bases at V and 3 bases at J, with 6 bases in the middle. From germline, CDR1 is LNHDA and CDR2 SQIVND (reference sequence). CDR3 DNA sequence: TGTGCCAGTAGCCAGTCCAATCAGCCCCAGCATTTT. Its translation: CASSQSNQPQHF.

This sequence joins TRBV4-3 and TRBJ2-2, with no clear D. V was pared by 4 bases and J by 5 bases, with 8 bases between. The CDR3 sequence is 13 residues long. Germline lookup yields CDR1 LGHNA and CDR2 YSLEER. CDR3 in amino acids: CASSRLLTGELFF. The CDR3 DNA reads TGCGCCAGCAGCCGCCTGCTGACCGGGGAGCTGTTTTTT.

This sequence joins TRBV5-1 and TRBJ2-1, with 10 bases that match TRBD2. Germline CDR1 SGHRS, CDR2 YFSETQ. The CDR3 is 14 residues long. After removal of 4 bases from V and 9 bases from J, the junction contained 7 bases not matched to a gene. The CDR3 DNA reads as TGCGCCAGCAGCGGGATAGCGGGAGGCCGTGAGCAGTTCTTC. Its translation: CASSGIAGGREQFF.

The chain joins TRBV25-1 to TRBJ1-1; tentative D call: TRBD1 (6 bases). The CDR3 spans 16 residues. Per germline, CDR1 MGHDK and CDR2 SYGVNS. Trimming took off 7 bases at V and 4 bases at J, with 22 bases between the two ends. In DNA form, the CDR3 reads TGTGCCAGCATCACCCCGATTGGAGGGGGAAGCACTGAAGCTTTCTTT. It specifies CASITPIGGGSTEAFF.

The CDR3 sequence: CASSQGLPLAKNIQYF. CDR3 DNA: TGCGCCAGCAGCCAAGGCCTGCCGCTAGCCAAAAACATTCAGTACTTC. This chain links TRBV4-1 with TRBJ2-4, with D unclear. The V and J ends lost 1 base and 0 bases respectively, with 10 bases between them. The germline V gene encodes CDR1 MGHRA and CDR2 YSYEKL. This CDR3 is built from 16 residues.

The chain couples TRBV19 to TRBJ1-2, with TRBD1 identical over 11 bases. Per the germline V gene, CDR1 is LNHDA and CDR2 is SQIVND (reference sequence). V gave up 7 bases and J gave up 8 bases; unmatched junction bases: 3. This CDR3 is built from 12 residues. The CDR3 loop reads CASTGTGGGYTF. The CDR3 DNA sequence: TGTGCCAGTACCGGGACAGGGGGAGGCTACACCTTC.

A single count supports this clone. The chain links TRBV2 to TRBJ2-5; 7 positions match TRBD1. V lost 5 bases to trimming and J lost 4 bases; unmatched junction nucleotides: 7. CDR1 and CDR2 from the germline V gene are SNHLY and FYNNEI. The CDR3 is made up of 14 amino acids. The CDR3 coding sequence is TGTGCCAGCAGTCCCGACAGGGTGGTAGAGACCCAGTACTTC. Its translation is CASSPDRVVETQYF.

V usage is TRBV30 and J usage is TRBJ1-4; no definite D call. Trimming stripped 3 bases from V and 5 bases from J, with 10 bases between. This CDR3 has 13 residues. The germline V gene encodes CDR1 GTSNPN and CDR2 SVGIG (reference sequence). The CDR3 coding sequence is TGTGCCTGGAGCAGGACGGAAAATGAAAAACTGTTTTTT. Translated: CAWSRTENEKLFF.

The rearrangement links TRBV15 to TRBJ1-4, with D possibly TRBD1 on 5 matching bases. The CDR3 totals 15 residues. Germline loops: CDR1 LNHNV, CDR2 YYDKDF (reference sequence). V was trimmed by 0 bases and J by 8 bases, leaving 13 bases between them. CDR3 amino acids: CATSRDPTRDEKLFF. CDR3 sequence (DNA): TGTGCCACCAGCAGAGATCCCACAAGGGACGAAAAACTGTTTTTT.

This clone was counted a single time. The chain has TRBV5-4 and TRBJ1-2, with 10 bases fitting TRBD1. The J segment lost 6 bases and the V segment lost 4 bases, leaving 9 bases of the junction unmatched. The V gene's germline CDR1 is SGHNT and CDR2 YYREEE (reference sequence). The CDR3 contains 15 residues. CDR3 sequence: CASSQAGTGAHGYTF. The CDR3 nucleotides are TGTGCCAGCAGCCAGGCCGGGACAGGGGCTCATGGCTACACCTTC. Full variable domain (outside the CDR3, taken from reference TRBV5-4 and TRBJ1-2): ETGVTQSPTHLIKTRGQQVTLRCSSQSGHNTVSWYQQALGQGPQFIFQYYREEENGRGNFPPRFSGLQFPNYSSELNVNALELDDSALYLCASSQAGTGAHGYTFGSGTRLTVV.

CDR3 nucleotide sequence: TGTGCCAGCAGCTTCTCCGGGGGTATATACAATGAGCAGTTCTTC. As protein: CASSFSGGIYNEQFF. The V call is TRBV7-9, the J call TRBJ2-1; D is perhaps TRBD2 (6 bases). The CDR3 runs 15 residues. Trimming took off 3 bases at V and 4 bases at J, with 13 bases between the two ends. Germline V lookup: CDR1 SEHNR, CDR2 FQNEAQ (reference sequence).

The chain joins TRBV5-4 to TRBJ2-7; possible D gene TRBD1, 5 bases. Germline CDR1 and CDR2: SGHNT and YYREEE (reference sequence). The CDR3 covers 12 residues. The germline V and J ends were trimmed by 2 bases and 3 bases, with 6 bases remaining between them. The CDR3 bases are TGTGCCAGCAGCTTTGACAGCTACGAGCAGTACGTC. As protein: CASSFDSYEQYV.

This clone was picked up one time. V is TRBV6-4 and J is TRBJ2-3; D tentatively reads TRBD1 or TRBD2 (5 bases each). Trimming cost V 0 bases and J 5 bases, with 12 bases left between them. Germline V gene sequence: CDR1 MRHNA, CDR2 SNTAGT. The CDR3 consists of 15 residues. The CDR3 loop is CASSDSVGDLDTQYF. CDR3 sequence (DNA): TGTGCCAGCAGTGACTCCGTGGGGGACCTAGATACGCAGTATTTT.

This clone turned up a few times. The rearrangement joins TRBV19 to TRBJ2-7; no clear D gene. Per germline, CDR1 LNHDA and CDR2 SQIVND (reference sequence). V was pared by 2 bases and J by 2 bases, with 7 bases between. This CDR3 has 13 residues. The DNA of the CDR3 is TGTGCCAGTAGTATATCTGGCCCCTACGAGCAGTACTTC. Residues: CASSISGPYEQYF.

This chain connects TRBV7-2 to TRBJ2-1; 10 bases are a match to TRBD2. Germline CDR1 and CDR2: SGHTA and FQGNSA. V shed 5 bases, J shed 1 base, and the junction held 2 bases outside the gene matches. The CDR3 length is 15 residues. CDR3 protein: CASSPSGGSYNEQFF. The CDR3 DNA reads as TGTGCCAGCAGCCCTAGCGGGGGATCCTACAATGAGCAGTTCTTC. Variable domain in full (rest from reference TRBV7-2 and TRBJ2-1): GAGVSQSPSNKVTEKGKDVELRCDPISGHTALYWYRQSLGQGLEFLIYFQGNSAPDKSGLPSDRFSAERTGGSVSTLTIQRTQQEDSAVYLCASSPSGGSYNEQFFGPGTRLTVL.

This clone came up once. The V and J genes are TRBV6-1 and TRBJ1-6, with D possibly matching TRBD1 (6 bases). Trimming removed 3 bases from V and 8 bases from J, with 11 bases in between. Looked up from germline, CDR1 is MNHNS and CDR2 is SASEGT. There are 14 residues in the CDR3. The CDR3 spells CASSETDSYSPLHF. The CDR3 region has the DNA TGTGCCAGCAGTGAGACGGACAGTTATTCACCCCTCCACTTT.